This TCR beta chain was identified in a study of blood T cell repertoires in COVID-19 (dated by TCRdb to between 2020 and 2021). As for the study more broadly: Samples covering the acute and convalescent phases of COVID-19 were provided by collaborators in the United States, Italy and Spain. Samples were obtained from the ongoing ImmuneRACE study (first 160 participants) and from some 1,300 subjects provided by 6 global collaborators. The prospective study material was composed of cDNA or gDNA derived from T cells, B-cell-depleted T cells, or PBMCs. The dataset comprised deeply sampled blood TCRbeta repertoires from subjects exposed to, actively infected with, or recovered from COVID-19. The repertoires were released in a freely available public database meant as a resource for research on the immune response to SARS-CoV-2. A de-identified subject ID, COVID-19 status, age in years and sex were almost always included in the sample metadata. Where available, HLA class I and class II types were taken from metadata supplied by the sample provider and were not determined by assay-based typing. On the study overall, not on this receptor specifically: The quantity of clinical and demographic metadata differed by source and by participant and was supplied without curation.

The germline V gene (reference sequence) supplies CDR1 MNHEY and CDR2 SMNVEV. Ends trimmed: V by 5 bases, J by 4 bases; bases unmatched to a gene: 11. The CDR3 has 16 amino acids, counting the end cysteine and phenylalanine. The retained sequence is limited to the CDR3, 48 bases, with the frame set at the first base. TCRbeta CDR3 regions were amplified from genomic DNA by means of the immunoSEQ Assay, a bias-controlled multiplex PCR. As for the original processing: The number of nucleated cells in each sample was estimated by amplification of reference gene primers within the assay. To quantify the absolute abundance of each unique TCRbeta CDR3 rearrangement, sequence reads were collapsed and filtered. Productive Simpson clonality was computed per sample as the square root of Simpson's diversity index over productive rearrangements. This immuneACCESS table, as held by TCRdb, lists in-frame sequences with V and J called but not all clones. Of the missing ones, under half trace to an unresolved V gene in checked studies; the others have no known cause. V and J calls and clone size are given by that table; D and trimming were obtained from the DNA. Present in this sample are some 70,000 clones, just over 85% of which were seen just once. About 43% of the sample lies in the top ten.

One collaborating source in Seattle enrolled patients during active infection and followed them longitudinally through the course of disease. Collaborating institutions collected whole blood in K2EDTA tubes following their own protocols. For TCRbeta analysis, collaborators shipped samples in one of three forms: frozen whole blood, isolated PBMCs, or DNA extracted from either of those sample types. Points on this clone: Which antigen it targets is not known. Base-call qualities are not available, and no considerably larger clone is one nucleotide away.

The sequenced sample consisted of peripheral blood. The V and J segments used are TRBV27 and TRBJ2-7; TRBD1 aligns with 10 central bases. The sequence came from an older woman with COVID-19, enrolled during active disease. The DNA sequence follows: TGTGCCAGCAGTCCTCTCCCCGGACAGGGGGTATACGAGCAGTACTTC. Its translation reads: CASSPLPGQGVYEQYF.